This T cell receptor beta chain was recovered during a study of blood T cell repertoires in COVID-19. Study information: Samples representing acute and convalescent COVID-19 were sourced from the United States, Italy and Spain. PBMCs, B-cell-depleted T cells, or T cells provided the cDNA or gDNA that made up the material.

Authors' processing steps: By means of reference gene primer amplification, nucleated cell counts were estimated. Libraries were prepared by immunoSEQ multiplex PCR; TCRdb keeps only in-frame clonotypes and omits some of them. That table is the source of V, J and clone size, and D and trimming were worked out from the DNA. The table shows just under 350,000 clones, with 90% to 95% occurring only once. J gave up 9 bases and V 3 bases, and 12 bases lay outside the gene matches. Germline loops: CDR1 KGHDR, CDR2 SFDVKD. The CDR3 is 15 residues long. The clonotype comes from a woman aged 18-35 years who had recovered from COVID-19. What was sequenced was peripheral blood. This chain uses TRBV24-1 with TRBJ2-5, with 7 bases aligning to TRBD2. Written as DNA, the CDR3 is TGTGCCACCAGTGATGACGGTAGCGGGCTAAGGTCCCAGTACTTC. It is translated as CATSDDGSGLRSQYF.